This entry lists 21 T cell receptor beta chains sequenced from one sample in a study of cytomegalovirus exposure and HLA in healthy donors. PCR was performed using 60 Vbeta and 13 Jbeta primers. TCRdb keeps only in-frame clones here, not all; method: immunoSEQ multiplex PCR. The sample contains 150,000 to 200,000 clones, roughly four fifths of which appear only once. The sequenced sample was PBMCs. These receptors were taken from a young man in good health and CMV-seronegative.

This chain uses TRBV6-5 with TRBJ1-6; D might be TRBD1 (6 bases). The germline gives CDR1 MNHEY, CDR2 SVGAGI. The V gene lost 2 bases and the J gene lost 10 bases, with 15 bases spanning the gap. This CDR3 contains 15 residues. CDR3 coding DNA: TGTGCCAGCAGTTACGGAGAGAGGGGGTTCTCACCCCTCCACTTT. Protein product: CASSYGERGFSPLHF.

V is TRBV10-1 and J is TRBJ1-1, with TRBD1 identical over 9 bases. The CDR3 is 17 amino acids. V lost 3 bases, J lost 1 base, and 9 bases stayed unmatched. Germline V gives CDR1 WNHNN, CDR2 SYGVQD (reference sequence). CDR3 in DNA: TGCGCCAGCAGTGATACGGACAGGGGAGACAGGAACACTGAAGCTTTCTTT. Encoded protein: CASSDTDRGDRNTEAFF.

The V call is TRBV30, the J call TRBJ2-4; TRBD2 aligns across 9 bases. The CDR3 totals 18 residues. CDR1 and CDR2 from the germline V gene are GTSNPN and SVGIG (reference sequence). The junction had 10 bases not matched to a gene; V was cut back by 0 bases and J by 1 base. CDR3 region: CAWSVLSGRGMAKNIQYF. Written as DNA, the CDR3 is TGTGCCTGGAGTGTTCTTAGCGGGAGAGGGATGGCCAAAAACATTCAGTACTTC. Combining the CDR3 with reference TRBV30 and TRBJ2-4 gives the whole variable domain SQTIHQWPATLVQPVGSPLSLECTVEGTSNPNLYWYRQAAGRGLQLLFYSVGIGQISSEVPQNLSASRPQDRQFILSSKKLLLSDSGFYLCAWSVLSGRGMAKNIQYFGAGTRLSVL.

J is TRBJ1-1 and V is TRBV30, with TRBD1 identical over 8 bases. Losses at the gene ends were 1 base for V and 8 bases for J; bases not matched to a gene: 9. The CDR3 sequence is 14 residues long. Germline V gives CDR1 GTSNPN, CDR2 SVGIG (reference sequence). The CDR3 loop is CAWSGDRGGLEAFF. The CDR3 bases are TGTGCCTGGAGTGGAGACAGGGGAGGGCTCGAAGCTTTCTTT.

The chain is built from TRBV30 and TRBJ1-1; perhaps TRBD1 as D (6 bases). The CDR3 has 16 residues. The V end lost 0 bases, the J end lost 0 bases, and 14 bases lay between the germline ends. Looked up from germline, CDR1 is GTSNPN and CDR2 is SVGIG (reference sequence). The CDR3 spells CAWSVTGSPLNTEAFF. The CDR3 nucleotides are TGTGCCTGGAGTGTCACAGGGTCTCCTTTGAACACTGAAGCTTTCTTT.

This clone was recorded a few times. The rearrangement links TRBV6-4 to TRBJ2-3; D is perhaps TRBD2 (7 bases). Trimming removed 2 bases from V and 2 bases from J, with 8 bases in between. CDR1 and CDR2 from the germline V gene are MRHNA and SNTAGT. The CDR3 is made up of 14 amino acids. CDR3 in DNA: TGTGCCAGCAGTGACGGGGGGGCCACAGATACGCAGTATTTT. The encoded protein is CASSDGGATDTQYF.

The chain couples TRBV11-2 to TRBJ2-1; the D is unclear. Germline CDR1 and CDR2: SGHAT and FQNNGV. The germline V and J ends were trimmed by 1 base and 6 bases, with 16 bases remaining between them. The CDR3 covers 16 residues. The CDR3 loop is CASSLAPSPPGNEQFF. In DNA form, the CDR3 reads TGTGCCAGCAGCTTAGCTCCGTCCCCCCCGGGCAATGAGCAGTTCTTC. Full variable domain (missing parts from reference TRBV11-2 and TRBJ2-1): EAGVAQSPRYKIIEKRQSVAFWCNPISGHATLYWYQQILGQGPKLLIQFQNNGVVDDSQLPKDRFSAERLKGVDSTLKIQPAKLEDSAVYLCASSLAPSPPGNEQFFGPGTRLTVL.

DNA for the CDR3: TGTGCCAGCAGCGTAGGAGTCTCCTACGAGCAGTACTTC. Residues: CASSVGVSYEQYF. V gene TRBV9 combines with J gene TRBJ2-7, with D hard to call. The length of the CDR3 is 13 residues. Germline V gene lookup returns CDR1 SGDLS and CDR2 YYNGEE. The V gene lost 0 bases and the J gene lost 0 bases, with 4 bases spanning the gap.

This clone was picked up a small number of times. The CDR3 DNA sequence: TGTGCCAGTAGTATTACAGGGGGCAATAATGAAAAACTGTTTTTT. Residues: CASSITGGNNEKLFF. The V gene is TRBV19, the J gene TRBJ1-4; 9 nucleotides align to TRBD1. V trimming: 3 bases; J trimming: 4 bases; junction bases outside the gene matches: 3. Germline V gives CDR1 LNHDA, CDR2 SQIVND (reference sequence). The CDR3 is 15 residues long.

This chain links TRBV30 with TRBJ2-7; the match to TRBD1 covers 9 bases. Germline-derived CDR1 and CDR2 are GTSNPN and SVGIG (reference sequence). CDR3 length: 13 amino acids. The V gene end was trimmed by 0 bases and the J gene end by 6 bases; junction bases not matched to a gene: 3. The CDR3 sequence is CAWSVGQGLEQYF. CDR3 in DNA: TGTGCCTGGAGTGTGGGACAGGGTCTCGAGCAGTACTTC.

The chain is built from TRBV25-1 and TRBJ1-6; D ambiguous. The germline V gene has CDR1 MGHDK and CDR2 SYGVNS. V dropped 1 base and J dropped 7 bases, with 8 bases sitting between them. This CDR3 is 14 amino acids long. The CDR3 protein is CASSEFPLNSPLHF. The DNA of the CDR3 is TGTGCCAGCAGTGAATTTCCGTTAAATTCACCCCTCCACTTT.

This clone was counted once. This CDR3 is CASRGDRTGGAYGYTF. The CDR3 region has the DNA TGTGCCAGCAGGGGGGACAGGACAGGGGGTGCGTATGGCTACACCTTC. The J gene is TRBJ1-2, the V gene TRBV28, with 10 positions matching TRBD1. Germline values: CDR1 MDHEN, CDR2 SYDVKM. CDR3 length equals 16 residues. The junction had 12 bases not matched to a gene; V was cut back by 6 bases and J by 5 bases.

The genes are TRBV23-1 and TRBJ2-1, with 8 positions matching TRBD2. TRBV23-1 is identified as an open reading frame with a role that is uncertain. The V segment lost 9 bases and the J segment 2 bases; nucleotides outside the gene matches: 6. This CDR3 is built from 14 residues. For the CDR3, the DNA is TGCGCCAGTAAACCGGGACTAGCCTACAATGAGCAGTTCTTC. This sequence encodes CASKPGLAYNEQFF.

This clone was counted a single time. V gene TRBV28 combines with J gene TRBJ1-5, with 7 bases fitting TRBD1. The CDR3 totals 16 residues. V shed 6 bases and J 5 bases; nucleotides not matched to a gene: 13. Germline V gene sequence: CDR1 MDHEN, CDR2 SYDVKM. CDR3 DNA sequence: TGTGCCAGCAGAAGAGCCGGGACAGAGATCTATCAGCCCCAGCATTTT. It specifies CASRRAGTEIYQPQHF.

The count of this clone is one. This chain connects TRBV11-3 to TRBJ2-7; weak D call: TRBD2 (5 bases). This CDR3 comprises 13 residues. The germline CDR1 and CDR2 sequences are SGHNT and YENEEA. The ends were cut back, 6 bases at V and 2 bases at J, with 11 bases in the middle. The CDR3 DNA sequence: TGTGCCAGCAGTCCGAGCGGAGCCTACGAGCAGTACTTC. Residues: CASSPSGAYEQYF.

The chain employs TRBV6-1 and TRBJ2-5, with D perhaps matching TRBD1 (7 bases). The DNA end is more similar to TRBJ2-7, so the J call may be wrong. The CDR3 spans 15 residues. Germline V gene data show CDR1 as MNHNS and CDR2 as SASEGT. In nucleotides, the CDR3 is TGTGCCAGTTTCACAGGGGCCGGGGGCACTTACGAGCAGTACTTC. It encodes CASFTGAGGTYEQYF.

This clone was counted between two and nine times. The DNA of the CDR3 is TGTGCCAGCAGCCGGGACAGGGGATACTATGGCTACACCTTC. Translated: CASSRDRGYYGYTF. This chain links TRBV5-4 with TRBJ1-2; 10 bases line up with TRBD1. V lost 4 bases, J lost 3 bases, and 3 bases stayed unmatched. Per germline, CDR1 SGHNT and CDR2 YYREEE (reference sequence). This CDR3 contains 14 residues.

The chain carries TRBV28 and TRBJ2-7; a possible D gene is TRBD2 (6 bases). The CDR3 is made up of 16 amino acids. V was pared by 1 base and J by 2 bases, with 15 bases between. CDR1 is MDHEN and CDR2 is SYDVKM in the germline V gene. CDR3 sequence (DNA): TGTGCCAGCAGTTTATCCCCCGGGACTCTTACCTACGAGCAGTACTTC. Translating gives CASSLSPGTLTYEQYF.

This clone was seen more than once but under ten times. The chain's CDR3 is CASSLEGAQIGELFF. DNA of the CDR3: TGTGCCAGCAGCTTAGAGGGGGCGCAGATCGGGGAGCTGTTTTTT. V and J are TRBV7-8 and TRBJ2-2, with 7 bases fitting TRBD1. The germline V gene has CDR1 SGHVS and CDR2 FQNEAQ. Trimming removed 1 base from V and 7 bases from J; junction bases left unmatched: 6. The CDR3 runs to 15 residues.

In nucleotides, the CDR3 is TGTGCCAGTAGTAGAAACCTCGGGACAGGGTTTTGGGCAGATACGCAGTATTTT. It codes for CASSRNLGTGFWADTQYF. V and J are TRBV19 and TRBJ2-3, with TRBD1 matching over 9 bases. CDR3 length: 18 residues. In germline, CDR1 is LNHDA, CDR2 SQIVND (reference sequence). V lost 4 bases to trimming and J lost 4 bases; unmatched junction nucleotides: 15.

In DNA form, the CDR3 reads TGTGCCAGCAGTGAAAACCCTAGCGGAAGCACAGATACGCAGTATTTT. It translates to CASSENPSGSTDTQYF. This chain joins TRBV6-1 and TRBJ2-3, with 7 bases aligning to TRBD2. J gave up 0 bases and V 2 bases, and 5 bases lay outside the gene matches. CDR1 and CDR2 (germline): MNHNS, SASEGT. This CDR3 is 16 amino acids long.